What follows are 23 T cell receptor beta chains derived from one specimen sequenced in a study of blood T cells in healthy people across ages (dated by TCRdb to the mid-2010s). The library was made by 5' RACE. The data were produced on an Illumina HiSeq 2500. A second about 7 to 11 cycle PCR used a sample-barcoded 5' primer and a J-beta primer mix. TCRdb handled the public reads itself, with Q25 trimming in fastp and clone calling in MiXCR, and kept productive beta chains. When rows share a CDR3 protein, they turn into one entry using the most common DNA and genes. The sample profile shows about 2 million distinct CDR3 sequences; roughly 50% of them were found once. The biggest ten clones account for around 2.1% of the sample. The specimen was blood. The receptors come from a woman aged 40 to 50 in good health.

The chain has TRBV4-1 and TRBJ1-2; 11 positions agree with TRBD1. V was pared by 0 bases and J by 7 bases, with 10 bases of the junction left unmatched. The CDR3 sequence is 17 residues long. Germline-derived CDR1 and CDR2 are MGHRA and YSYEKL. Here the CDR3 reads CASSQERLGQGVVGYTF. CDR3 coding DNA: TGCGCCAGCAGCCAAGAGAGGCTGGGACAGGGGGTCGTTGGCTACACCTTC.

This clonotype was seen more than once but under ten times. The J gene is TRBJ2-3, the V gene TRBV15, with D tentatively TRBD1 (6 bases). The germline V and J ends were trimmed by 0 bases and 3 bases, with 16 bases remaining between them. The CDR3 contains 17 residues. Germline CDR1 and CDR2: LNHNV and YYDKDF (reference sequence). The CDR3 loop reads CATSRDWAGVTTDTQYF. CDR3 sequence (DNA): TGTGCCACCAGCAGAGATTGGGCAGGGGTCACGACAGATACGCAGTATTTT.

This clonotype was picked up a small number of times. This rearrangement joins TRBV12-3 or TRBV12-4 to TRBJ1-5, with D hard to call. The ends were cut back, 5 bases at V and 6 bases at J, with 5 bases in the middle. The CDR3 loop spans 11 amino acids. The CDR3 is CASSRGQPQHF. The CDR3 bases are TGTGCCAGCAGTAGAGGTCAGCCCCAGCATTTT.

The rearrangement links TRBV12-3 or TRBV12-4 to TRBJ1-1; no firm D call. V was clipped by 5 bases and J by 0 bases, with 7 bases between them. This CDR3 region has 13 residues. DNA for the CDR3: TGTGCCAGCAGTATGTTTCTGAACACTGAAGCTTTCTTT. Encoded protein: CASSMFLNTEAFF.

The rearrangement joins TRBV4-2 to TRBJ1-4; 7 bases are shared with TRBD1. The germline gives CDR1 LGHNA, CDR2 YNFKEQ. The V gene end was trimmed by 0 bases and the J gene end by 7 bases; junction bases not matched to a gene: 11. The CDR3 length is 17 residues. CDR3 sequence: CASSQDWGGGGVEKLFF. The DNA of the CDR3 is TGTGCCAGCAGCCAAGATTGGGGTGGAGGGGGCGTTGAAAAACTGTTTTTT.

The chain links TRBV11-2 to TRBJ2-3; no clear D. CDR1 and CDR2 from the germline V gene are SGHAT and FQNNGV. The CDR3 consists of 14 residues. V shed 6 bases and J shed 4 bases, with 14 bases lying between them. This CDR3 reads CASRFQPGPDTQYF. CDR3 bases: TGTGCCAGCAGATTCCAACCAGGTCCAGATACGCAGTATTTT.

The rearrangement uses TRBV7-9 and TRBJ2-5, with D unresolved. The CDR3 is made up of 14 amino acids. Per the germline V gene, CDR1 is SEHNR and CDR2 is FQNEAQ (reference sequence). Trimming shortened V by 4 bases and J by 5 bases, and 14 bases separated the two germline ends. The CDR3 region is CASSSSLGLETQYF. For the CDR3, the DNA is TGTGCCAGCAGCTCCTCGCTAGGGCTGGAGACCCAGTACTTC.

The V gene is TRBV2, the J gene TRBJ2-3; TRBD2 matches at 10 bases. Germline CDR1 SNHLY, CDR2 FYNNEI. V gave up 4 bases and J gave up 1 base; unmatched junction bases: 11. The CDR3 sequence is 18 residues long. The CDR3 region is CASSAELAGPRRTDTQYF. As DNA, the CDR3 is TGTGCCAGCAGTGCGGAACTAGCGGGGCCCCGTCGCACAGATACGCAGTATTTT.

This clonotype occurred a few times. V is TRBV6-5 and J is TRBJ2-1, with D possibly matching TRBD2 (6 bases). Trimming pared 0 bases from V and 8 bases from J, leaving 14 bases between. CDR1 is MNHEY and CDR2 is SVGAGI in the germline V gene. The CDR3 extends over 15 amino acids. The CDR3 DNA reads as TGTGCCAGCAGTTACTCTGGGACTCGAAAAGATGAGCAGTTCTTC. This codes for CASSYSGTRKDEQFF.

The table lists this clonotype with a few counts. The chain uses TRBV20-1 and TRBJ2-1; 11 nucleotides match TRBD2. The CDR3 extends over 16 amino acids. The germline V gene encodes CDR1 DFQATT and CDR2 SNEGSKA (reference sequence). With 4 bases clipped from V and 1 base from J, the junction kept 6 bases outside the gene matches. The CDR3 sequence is CSAITSGSTSYNEQFF. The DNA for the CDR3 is TGCAGTGCTATCACTAGCGGGAGTACTTCCTACAATGAGCAGTTCTTC.

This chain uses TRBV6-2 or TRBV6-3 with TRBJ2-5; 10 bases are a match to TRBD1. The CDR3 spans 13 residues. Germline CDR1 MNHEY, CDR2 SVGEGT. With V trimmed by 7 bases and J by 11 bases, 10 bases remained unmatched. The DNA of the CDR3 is TGTGCCAGCAACCCGGGACAGGGGAGAGAGCAGTACTTC. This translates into CASNPGQGREQYF.

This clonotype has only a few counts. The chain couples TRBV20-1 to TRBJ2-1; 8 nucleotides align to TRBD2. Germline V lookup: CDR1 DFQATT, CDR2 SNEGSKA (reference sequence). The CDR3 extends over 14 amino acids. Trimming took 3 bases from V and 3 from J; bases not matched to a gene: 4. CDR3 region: CSASGGAGYNEQFF. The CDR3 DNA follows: TGCAGTGCTAGCGGGGGGGCCGGCTACAATGAGCAGTTCTTC.

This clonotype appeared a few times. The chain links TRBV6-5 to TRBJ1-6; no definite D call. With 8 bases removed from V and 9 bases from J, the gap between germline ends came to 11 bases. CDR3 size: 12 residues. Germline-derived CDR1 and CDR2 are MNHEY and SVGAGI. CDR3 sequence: CASSDPGSPLHF. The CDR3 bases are TGTGCCAGCTCCGACCCTGGTTCACCCCTCCACTTT.

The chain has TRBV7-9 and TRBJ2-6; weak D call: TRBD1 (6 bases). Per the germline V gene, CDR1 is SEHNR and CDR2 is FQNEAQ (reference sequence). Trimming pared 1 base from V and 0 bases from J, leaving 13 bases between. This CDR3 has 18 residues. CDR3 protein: CASSLDWDKHSGANVLTF. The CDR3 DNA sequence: TGTGCCAGCAGCTTAGATTGGGACAAGCACTCTGGGGCCAACGTCCTGACTTTC.

This CDR3 reads CASSRLGRTALGANVLTF. In DNA form, the CDR3 reads TGTGCCAGCAGTAGATTGGGGAGAACGGCGCTGGGGGCCAACGTCCTGACTTTC. The chain joins TRBV27 to TRBJ2-6; possible D gene TRBD2, 5 bases. This CDR3 spans 18 amino acids. Germline loops: CDR1 MNHEY, CDR2 SMNVEV (reference sequence). The germline V and J ends were trimmed by 5 bases and 4 bases, with 21 bases remaining between them.

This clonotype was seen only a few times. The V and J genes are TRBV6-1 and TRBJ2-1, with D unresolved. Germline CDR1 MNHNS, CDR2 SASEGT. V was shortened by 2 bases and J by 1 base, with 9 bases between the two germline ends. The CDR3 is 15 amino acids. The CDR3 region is CASSEMQTSYNEQFF. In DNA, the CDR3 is TGTGCCAGCAGTGAAATGCAGACATCCTACAATGAGCAGTTCTTC.

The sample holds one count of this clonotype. This CDR3 is CSVVGGTGGNYGYTF. In DNA, the CDR3 is TGCAGCGTTGTGGGGGGGACAGGGGGCAACTATGGCTACACCTTC. The rearrangement joins TRBV29-1 to TRBJ1-2; 12 positions agree with TRBD1. Trimming removed 4 bases from V and 2 bases from J; junction bases left unmatched: 5. Germline CDR1 and CDR2: SQVTM and ANQGSEA. The CDR3 totals 15 residues.

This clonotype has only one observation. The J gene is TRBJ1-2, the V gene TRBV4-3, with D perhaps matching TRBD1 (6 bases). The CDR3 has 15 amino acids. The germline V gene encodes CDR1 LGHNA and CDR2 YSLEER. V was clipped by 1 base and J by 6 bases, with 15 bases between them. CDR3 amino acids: CASSQGSRGSDGYTF. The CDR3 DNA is TGCGCCAGCAGCCAAGGTTCTAGGGGGAGTGATGGCTACACCTTC.

The CDR3 DNA is TGTGCCACCAGCTACCGGGACAGGGATAGCGAGCAGTACTTC. Translated: CATSYRDRDSEQYF. The rearrangement uses TRBV15 and TRBJ2-5; 9 nucleotides agree with TRBD1. Near its end, the DNA agrees better with TRBJ2-7, so the J call may be wrong. Germline CDR1 is LNHNV and CDR2 is YYDKDF (reference sequence). This CDR3 is 14 amino acids long.

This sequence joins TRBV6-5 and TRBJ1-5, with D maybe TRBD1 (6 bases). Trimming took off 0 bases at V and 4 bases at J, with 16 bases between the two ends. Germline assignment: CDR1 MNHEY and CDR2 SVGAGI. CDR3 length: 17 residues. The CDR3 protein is CASSYSSPGHTNQPQHF. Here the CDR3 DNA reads TGTGCCAGCAGTTACTCTTCCCCGGGACATACTAATCAGCCCCAGCATTTT.

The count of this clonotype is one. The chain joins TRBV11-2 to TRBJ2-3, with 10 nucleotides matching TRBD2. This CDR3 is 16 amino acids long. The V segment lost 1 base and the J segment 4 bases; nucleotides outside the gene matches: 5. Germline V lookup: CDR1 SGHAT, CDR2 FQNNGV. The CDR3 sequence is CASSLGAGGAADTQYF. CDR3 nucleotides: TGTGCCAGCAGCTTAGGAGCGGGGGGGGCAGCAGATACGCAGTATTTT. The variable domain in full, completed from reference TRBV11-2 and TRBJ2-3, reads EAGVAQSPRYKIIEKRQSVAFWCNPISGHATLYWYQQILGQGPKLLIQFQNNGVVDDSQLPKDRFSAERLKGVDSTLKIQPAKLEDSAVYLCASSLGAGGAADTQYFGPGTRLTVL.

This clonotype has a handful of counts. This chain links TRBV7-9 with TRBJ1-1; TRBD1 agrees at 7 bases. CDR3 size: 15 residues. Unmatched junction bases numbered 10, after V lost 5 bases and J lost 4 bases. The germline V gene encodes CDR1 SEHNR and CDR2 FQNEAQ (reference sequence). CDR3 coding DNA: TGTGCCAGCAGCCCGACACACGCAGGGGGCACTGAAGCTTTCTTT. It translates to CASSPTHAGGTEAFF.

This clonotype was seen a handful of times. CDR3 coding DNA: TGTGCCAGCAGCTTAGGGGCAGGGCGGAATGAGCAGTTCTTC. This translates into CASSLGAGRNEQFF. The chain combines TRBV25-1 with TRBJ2-1, with a weak D call TRBD1 (5 bases). The V end was cut by 6 bases, the J end by 7 bases, with 16 bases between. There are 14 residues in the CDR3. CDR1 MGHDK and CDR2 SYGVNS come from the germline V gene.